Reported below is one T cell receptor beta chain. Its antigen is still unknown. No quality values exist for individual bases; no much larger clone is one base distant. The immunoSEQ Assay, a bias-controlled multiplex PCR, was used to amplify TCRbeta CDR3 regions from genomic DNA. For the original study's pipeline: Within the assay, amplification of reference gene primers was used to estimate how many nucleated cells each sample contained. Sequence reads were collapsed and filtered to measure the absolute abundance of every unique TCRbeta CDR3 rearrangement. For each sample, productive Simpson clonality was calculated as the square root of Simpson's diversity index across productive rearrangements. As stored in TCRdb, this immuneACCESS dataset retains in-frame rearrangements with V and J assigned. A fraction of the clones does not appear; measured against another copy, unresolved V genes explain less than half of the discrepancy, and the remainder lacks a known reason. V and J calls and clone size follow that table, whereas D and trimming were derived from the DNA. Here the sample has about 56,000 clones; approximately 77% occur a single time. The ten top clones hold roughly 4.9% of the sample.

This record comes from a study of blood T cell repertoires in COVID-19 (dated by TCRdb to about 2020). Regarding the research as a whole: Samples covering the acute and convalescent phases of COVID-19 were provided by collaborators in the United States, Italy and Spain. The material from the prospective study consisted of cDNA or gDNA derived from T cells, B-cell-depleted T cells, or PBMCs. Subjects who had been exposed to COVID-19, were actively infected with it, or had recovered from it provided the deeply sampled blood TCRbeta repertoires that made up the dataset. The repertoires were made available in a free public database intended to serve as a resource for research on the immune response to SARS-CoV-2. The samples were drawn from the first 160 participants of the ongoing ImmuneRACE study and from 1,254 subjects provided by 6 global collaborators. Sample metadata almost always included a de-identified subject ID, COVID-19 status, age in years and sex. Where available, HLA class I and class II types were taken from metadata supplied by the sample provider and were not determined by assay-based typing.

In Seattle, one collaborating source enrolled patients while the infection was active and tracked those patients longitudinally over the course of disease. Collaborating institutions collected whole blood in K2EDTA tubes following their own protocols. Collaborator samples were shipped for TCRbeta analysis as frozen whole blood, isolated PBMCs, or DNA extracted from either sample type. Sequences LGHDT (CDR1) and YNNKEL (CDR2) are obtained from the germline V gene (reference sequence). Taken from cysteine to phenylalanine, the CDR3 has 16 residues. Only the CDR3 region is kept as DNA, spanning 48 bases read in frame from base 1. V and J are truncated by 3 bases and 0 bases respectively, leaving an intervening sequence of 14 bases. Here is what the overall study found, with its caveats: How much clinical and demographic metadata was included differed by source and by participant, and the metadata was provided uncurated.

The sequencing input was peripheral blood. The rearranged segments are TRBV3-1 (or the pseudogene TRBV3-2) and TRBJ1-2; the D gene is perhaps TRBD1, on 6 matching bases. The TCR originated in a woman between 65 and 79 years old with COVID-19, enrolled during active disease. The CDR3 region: CASSHKGGLSNYGYTF. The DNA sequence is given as TGTGCCAGCAGCCACAAGGGGGGGCTTTCTAACTATGGCTACACCTTC.